This T cell receptor beta chain was profiled in a study of cytomegalovirus exposure and HLA in healthy donors. Study-wide background: In a later analysis, the roughly 130 validation repertoires were reported to have used the same platform as the roughly 600 first-cohort repertoires.

As concerns this clone: Its antigen is not identified.

The V and J ends lost 4 bases and 0 bases, in that order; junction bases with no gene match: 6. This CDR3 is 16 amino acids long. Per germline, CDR1 SGDLS and CDR2 YYNGEE. This table comes from immunoSEQ multiplex PCR, and its TCRdb copy is limited to in-frame clones, with some not included. This sample has 150,000 to 200,000 clones, with about 88% found just once. Study outcomes and limitations: The study put under 200 TCR beta chains on its list as cytomegalovirus-associated.

The sequencing input was PBMCs. The sequence derives from a woman in her late teens or twenties in good health and CMV-seronegative. The chain combines TRBV9 with TRBJ2-3, with 9 bases fitting TRBD2. The CDR3 here is CASSPLAGTSTDTQYF. The CDR3 nucleotides are TGTGCCAGCAGCCCGCTAGCGGGGACTAGCACAGATACGCAGTATTTT.